These 9 T cell receptor beta chains came from one sample sequenced in a study of blood T cell repertoires in COVID-19. Libraries were prepared by immunoSEQ multiplex PCR; TCRdb keeps only in-frame clonotypes and omits some of them. The table records about 81,000 clones, around nine tenths of them present only once. Sequences were obtained from peripheral blood. The receptors stem from a woman of 80 years or more with acute or convalescent COVID-19.

The V gene is TRBV3-1 (or the pseudogene TRBV3-2), the J gene TRBJ2-1; 14 bases agree with TRBD2. Unmatched junction bases numbered 9, after V lost 3 bases and J lost 2 bases. The CDR3 is 19 amino acids. CDR1 is LGHDT, CDR2 YNNKEL, per germline (reference sequence). CDR3 residues: CASSQETSGGATTYNEQFF. In nucleotides, the CDR3 is TGTGCCAGCAGCCAGGAGACTAGCGGGGGGGCAACGACCTACAATGAGCAGTTCTTC.

V is TRBV30 and J is TRBJ1-2, with D perhaps TRBD1 (6 bases). CDR3 length equals 15 residues. CDR1 and CDR2 from the germline V gene are GTSNPN and SVGIG (reference sequence). V dropped 1 base and J dropped 4 bases, with 16 bases sitting between them. The CDR3 nucleotides are TGTGCCTGGAGTGACGAACAGGGACGTGGCTATGGCTACACCTTC. Translating gives CAWSDEQGRGYGYTF.

In this sample, this clone turned up a few times. The V call is TRBV7-9, the J call TRBJ1-2, with D possibly being TRBD1 (6 bases). Germline V CDR1 and CDR2: SEHNR, FQNEAQ (reference sequence). This CDR3 contains 16 residues. V gave up 5 bases and J gave up 7 bases, with 23 bases separating them. CDR3 residues: CASSQKYGGDSFGYTF. The CDR3 DNA follows: TGTGCCAGCAGCCAAAAATATGGGGGCGACTCGTTTGGCTACACCTTC.

This clone was detected a few times. The chain uses TRBV5-4 and TRBJ2-7; D possibly corresponds to TRBD1 (7 bases). The V gene lost 0 bases and the J gene lost 6 bases, with 10 bases spanning the gap. The CDR3 covers 13 residues. Germline CDR1 SGHNT, CDR2 YYREEE (reference sequence). The CDR3 reads CASSLAQGGEQYF. The CDR3 DNA reads as TGTGCCAGCAGCTTGGCTCAGGGGGGCGAGCAGTACTTC.

The V gene is TRBV7-8, the J gene TRBJ2-3, with 8 bases that match TRBD2. The CDR3 loop spans 16 amino acids. Germline V gene lookup returns CDR1 SGHVS and CDR2 FQNEAQ. V was pared by 4 bases and J by 6 bases, with 12 bases of the junction left unmatched. CDR3: CASSSWGREDGDTQYF. CDR3 nucleotides: TGTGCCAGCAGCTCCTGGGGGCGGGAGGACGGGGATACGCAGTATTTT.

This chain connects TRBV11-3 to TRBJ2-7; D gene uncertain. The V end was cut by 0 bases, the J end by 6 bases, with 9 bases between. Germline V gene lookup returns CDR1 SGHNT and CDR2 YENEEA. The CDR3 is 13 amino acids. This chain's CDR3 is CASSLEISGEQYF. CDR3 sequence (DNA): TGTGCCAGCAGCTTAGAAATATCGGGCGAGCAGTACTTC. The entire variable domain, with the rest obtained from reference TRBV11-3 and TRBJ2-7, is as follows: EAGVVQSPRYKIIEKKQPVAFWCNPISGHNTLYWYLQNLGQGPELLIRYENEEAVDDSQLPKDRFSAERLKGVDSTLKIQPAELGDSAVYLCASSLEISGEQYFGPGTRLTVT.

This clone was counted only a few times. The chain links TRBV14 to TRBJ2-3, with 10 bases aligning to TRBD2. After removal of 3 bases from V and 5 bases from J, the junction contained 8 bases not matched to a gene. Germline CDR1 and CDR2: SGHDN and FVKESK. CDR3 size: 16 residues. The CDR3 sequence: CASSQIAGGPLDTQYF. In DNA form, the CDR3 reads TGTGCCAGCAGCCAGATAGCGGGAGGCCCCCTAGATACGCAGTATTTT.

This chain links TRBV7-9 with TRBJ1-2, with a tentative D call TRBD1 (6 bases). The V and J ends lost 3 bases and 2 bases respectively, with 10 bases between them. Germline-derived CDR1 and CDR2 are SEHNR and FQNEAQ (reference sequence). The CDR3 loop spans 14 amino acids. In nucleotides, the CDR3 is TGTGCCAGCAGCTTTTCACAGGGAAACTATGGCTACACCTTC. Its protein product is CASSFSQGNYGYTF.

This chain uses TRBV29-1 with TRBJ1-1, with D perhaps TRBD1 (5 bases). V lost 7 bases, J lost 1 base, and 16 bases lay in between. Germline V gives CDR1 SQVTM, CDR2 ANQGSEA. The CDR3 runs to 14 residues. The chain's CDR3 is CSALLGLTNTEAFF. DNA for the CDR3: TGCAGCGCCTTGTTGGGACTTACGAACACTGAAGCTTTCTTT.